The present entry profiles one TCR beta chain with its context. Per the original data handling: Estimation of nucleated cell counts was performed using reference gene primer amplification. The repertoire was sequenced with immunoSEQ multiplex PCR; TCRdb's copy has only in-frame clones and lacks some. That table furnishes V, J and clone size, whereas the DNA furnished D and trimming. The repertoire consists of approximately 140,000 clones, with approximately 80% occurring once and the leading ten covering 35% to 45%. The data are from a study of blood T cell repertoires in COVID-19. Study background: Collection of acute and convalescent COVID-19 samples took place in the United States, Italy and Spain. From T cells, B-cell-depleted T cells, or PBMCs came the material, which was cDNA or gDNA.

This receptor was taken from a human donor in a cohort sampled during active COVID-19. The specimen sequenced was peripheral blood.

CDR3 bases: TGTGCCAGCAGCCAAGATCGGGTAAAGGGGCCCAAGGTGACTAATGAAAAACTGTTTTTT. Translated, it gives CASSQDRVKGPKVTNEKLFF. This sequence joins TRBV4-2 and TRBJ1-4, with a tentative D call TRBD1 (5 bases). Germline CDR1 LGHNA, CDR2 YNFKEQ. The CDR3 runs 20 residues. Trimming pared 0 bases from V and 2 bases from J, leaving 22 bases between.